This TCR beta chain stems from a study of PD-1 blockade in mismatch repair-deficient tumors. Across the whole study: All were previously treated, progressing patients with about a dozen mismatch repair-deficient cancer types.

Per the germline V gene, CDR1 is SGHTA and CDR2 is FQGNSA. V lost 5 bases and J lost 4, with 17 bases in between. The CDR3 has 15 residues. This clone was seen a single time. Sequencing used immunoSEQ multiplex PCR; TCRdb keeps in-frame clones, though not all of them. The sample lists some 120,000 clones; 60% to 85% were seen once. The origin of this receptor is an adult with mismatch repair-deficient cancer. V and J are TRBV7-2 and TRBJ2-5; D may be TRBD2 (7 bases). The sequences come from peripheral blood, collected roughly 60 weeks after starting pembrolizumab. Here the CDR3 DNA reads TGTGCCAGCAGCCCACCGCAGGGGAGGGGAGAGACCCAGTACTTC. As protein: CASSPPQGRGETQYF.